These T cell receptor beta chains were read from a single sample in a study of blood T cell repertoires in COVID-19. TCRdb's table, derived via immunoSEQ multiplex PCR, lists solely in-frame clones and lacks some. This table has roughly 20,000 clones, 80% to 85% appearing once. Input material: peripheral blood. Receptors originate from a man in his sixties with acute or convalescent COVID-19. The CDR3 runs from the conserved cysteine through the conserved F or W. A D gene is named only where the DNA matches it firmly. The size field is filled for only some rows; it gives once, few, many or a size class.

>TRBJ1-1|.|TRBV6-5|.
TGTGCCAGCGGCTCGCGACAGGACACTGAAGCTTTCTTT
CASGSRQDTEAFF
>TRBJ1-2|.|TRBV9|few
TGTGCCAGCAGCGTAGAAGACAGAAACTTCTATGGCTACACCTTC
CASSVEDRNFYGYTF
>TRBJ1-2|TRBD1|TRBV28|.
TGTGCCAGCAGCGGACCCGGACAGGGGGCAAATGGCTACACCTTC
CASSGPGQGANGYTF
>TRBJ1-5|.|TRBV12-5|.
TGTGCTAGTGGTCCCTGGACTCCAGGTCAGCCCCAGCATTTT
CASGPWTPGQPQHF
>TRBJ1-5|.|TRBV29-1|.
TGCAGCGTTGAAGAAGGAGGGTACGGTCAGCCCCAGCATTTT
CSVEEGGYGQPQHF
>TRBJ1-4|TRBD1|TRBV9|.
TGTGCCAGCAGCGTAGAAGGGACAGGGAAACTGTTTTTT
CASSVEGTGKLFF
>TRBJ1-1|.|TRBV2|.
TGTGCCAGCAGTGAAGGGGCCCACAAGGGAGCCATGAACACTGAAGCTTTCTTT
CASSEGAHKGAMNTEAFF
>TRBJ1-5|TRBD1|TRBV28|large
TGTGCCAGCAGTTCCGGACAGGGGTCATACGAGCCCCAGCATTTT
CASSSGQGSYEPQHF
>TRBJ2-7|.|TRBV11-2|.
TGTGCCAGCAGCTTAGATCTAGACCGAAGACGGGAGCAGTACTTC
CASSLDLDRRREQYF
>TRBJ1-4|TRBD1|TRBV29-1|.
TGCAGCGTTGAAGATCCGGACAGGGGAGGGGAAAAACTGTTTTTT
CSVEDPDRGGEKLFF
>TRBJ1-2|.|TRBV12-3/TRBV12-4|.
TGTGCCAGCAGTTATGACAGAAACTATGGCTACACCTTC
CASSYDRNYGYTF
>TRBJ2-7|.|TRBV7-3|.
TGTGCCAGCAGCTACAATCAGGGAGGCGAGCAGTACTTC
CASSYNQGGEQYF
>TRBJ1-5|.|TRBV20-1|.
TGCAGTGCTAGTGGTAATAGCAATCAGCCCCAGCATTTT
CSASGNSNQPQHF
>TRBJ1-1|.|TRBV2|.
TGTGCCAGCAGTCAGGATCTGAACACTGAAGCTTTCTTT
CASSQDLNTEAFF
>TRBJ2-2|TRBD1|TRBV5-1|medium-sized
TGCGCCAGCAGCTTGGGACAGGGGACCACCGGGGAGCTGTTTTTT
CASSLGQGTTGELFF
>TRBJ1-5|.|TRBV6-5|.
TGTGCCAGCAAAAGGACAGCTGATAGCAATCAGCCCCAGCATTTT
CASKRTADSNQPQHF
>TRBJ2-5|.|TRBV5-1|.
TGCGCCAGCAGCTTGCGGGGAGAAGAGACCCAGTACTTC
CASSLRGEETQYF
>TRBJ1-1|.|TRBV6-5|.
TGTGCCAGCAGTCCCTTTCCCCCCGGGAACACTGAAGCTTTCTTT
CASSPFPPGNTEAFF
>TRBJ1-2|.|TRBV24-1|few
TGTGCCACCAGTAACCCAGGGGCTAACTATGGCTACACCTTC
CATSNPGANYGYTF
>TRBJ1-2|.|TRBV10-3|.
TGTGCCATCAGTGAGTCCGACAGGTACTATGGCTACACCTTC
CAISESDRYYGYTF
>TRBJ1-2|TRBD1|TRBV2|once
TGTGCCAGCAGTGAATCCGCAGGGGGAGTTGATGGCTACACCTTC
CASSESAGGVDGYTF
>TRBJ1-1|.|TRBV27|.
TGTGCCAGCAGTTTATCGGGGGGGATAAACACTGAAGCTTTCTTT
CASSLSGGINTEAFF
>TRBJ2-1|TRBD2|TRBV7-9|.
TGTGCCAGCAGCTCCTGGGGGGGGCAGTTCTTC
CASSSWGGQFF
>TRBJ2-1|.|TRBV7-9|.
TGTGCCAGCAGCCCATACGGTGAGCAGTTCTTC
CASSPYGEQFF
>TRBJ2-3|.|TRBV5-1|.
TGCGCCAGCAGCTTGTTAGGACCAGGACTAGATACGCAGTATTTT
CASSLLGPGLDTQYF
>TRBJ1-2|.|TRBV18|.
TGTGCCAGCTCACCACTCGCGGGGGAAGGCTACACCTTC
CASSPLAGEGYTF
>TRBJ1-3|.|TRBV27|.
TGTGCCAGCAGTTTAGGGAGGGGAAACACCATATATTTT
CASSLGRGNTIYF
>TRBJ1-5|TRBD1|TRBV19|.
TGTGCCAGTAGTATTGGGGTAACAGGGGGTGAGAATCAGCCCCAGCATTTT
CASSIGVTGGENQPQHF
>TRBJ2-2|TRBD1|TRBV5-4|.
TGTGCCAGCAGCTTAACAGGGGAGTCGAACACCGGGGAGCTGTTTTTT
CASSLTGESNTGELFF
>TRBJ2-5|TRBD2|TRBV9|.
TGTGCCAGCAGCGTAACTAGCGAAGGGACCCAGTACTTC
CASSVTSEGTQYF
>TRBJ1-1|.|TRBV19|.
TGTGCCAGTAGTATTTTGGGGGGGAATGAAGCTTTCTTT
CASSILGGNEAFF
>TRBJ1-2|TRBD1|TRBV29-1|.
TGCAGCGTTGAAGGTCGGACAGGGGGCGAGAACTATGGCTACACCTTC
CSVEGRTGGENYGYTF
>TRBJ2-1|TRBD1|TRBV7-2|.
TGTGCCAGCAGCTTCCCGGGACAGGGCTACAATGAGCAGTTCTTC
CASSFPGQGYNEQFF